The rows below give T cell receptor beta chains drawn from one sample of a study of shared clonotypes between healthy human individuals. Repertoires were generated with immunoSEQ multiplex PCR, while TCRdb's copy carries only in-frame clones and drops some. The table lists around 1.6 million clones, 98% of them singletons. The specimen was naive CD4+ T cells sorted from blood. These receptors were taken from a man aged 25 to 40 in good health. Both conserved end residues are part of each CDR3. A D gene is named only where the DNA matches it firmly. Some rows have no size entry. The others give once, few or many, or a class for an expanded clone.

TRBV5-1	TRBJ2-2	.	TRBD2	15	TGCGCCAGCAGCTTGCCCCTAGCGGGAGCCGGGGAGCTGTTTTTT	CASSLPLAGAGELFF
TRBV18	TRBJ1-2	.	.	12	TGTGCCACAAGGATCGATAACTATGGCTACACCTTC	CATRIDNYGYTF
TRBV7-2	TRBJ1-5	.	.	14	TGTGCCAGCAGCTGGACACAGGGTACTCAGCCCCAGCATTTT	CASSWTQGTQPQHF
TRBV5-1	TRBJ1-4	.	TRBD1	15	TGCGCCAGCAGCTTGGCAGGGGGCCTAGGTGAAAAACTGTTTTTT	CASSLAGGLGEKLFF
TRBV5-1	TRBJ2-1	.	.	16	TGCGCCAGCAGCTTGGATCCCAGGGGGGTGGCTAATGAGCAGTTCTTC	CASSLDPRGVANEQFF
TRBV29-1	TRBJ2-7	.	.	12	TGCAGCGTTGTTATACGGGGCTACGAGCAGTACTTC	CSVVIRGYEQYF
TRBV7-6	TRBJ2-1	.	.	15	TGTGCCAGCAGCTTCGACGCAGGCGGTTACAATGAGCAGTTCTTC	CASSFDAGGYNEQFF
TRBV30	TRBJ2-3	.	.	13	TGTGCCTGGAGTGTATCTGGGGCAGATACGCAGTATTTT	CAWSVSGADTQYF
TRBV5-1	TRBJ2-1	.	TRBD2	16	TGCGCCAGCAGACCGACTAGCGGGAGCGCCTACAATGAGCAGTTCTTC	CASRPTSGSAYNEQFF
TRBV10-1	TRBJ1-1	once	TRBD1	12	TGCGCCAGCAGTGAGTCGGACAGGGGAGCTTTCTTT	CASSESDRGAFF
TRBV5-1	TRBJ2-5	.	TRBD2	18	TGCGCCAGCAGCAGCAATCTAGCGGGAGGATCGTTCGGAGAGACCCAGTACTTC	CASSSNLAGGSFGETQYF
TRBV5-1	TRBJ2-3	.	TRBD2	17	TGCGCCAGCAGCTTGTCGGCGGGAGGGCGGTTCACAGATACGCAGTATTTT	CASSLSAGGRFTDTQYF
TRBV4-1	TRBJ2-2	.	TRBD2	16	TGCGCCAGCAGCCAAGTGGCTAGCGGGAGGGTCGGGGAGCTGTTTTTT	CASSQVASGRVGELFF
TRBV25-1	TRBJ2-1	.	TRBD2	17	TGTGCCAGCAGTAGTGGGGTTGGGGACTACTCCTACAATGAGCAGTTCTTC	CASSSGVGDYSYNEQFF
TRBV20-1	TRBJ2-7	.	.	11	TGCAGCTGTTTTAGTAACCCTACCCGGTACTTC	CSCFSNPTRYF
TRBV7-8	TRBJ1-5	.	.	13	TGTGCCAGCAGCCTCGAGGACAGTTTGGCCCAGCATTTT	CASSLEDSLAQHF
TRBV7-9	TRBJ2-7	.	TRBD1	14	TGTGCCAGCAGCTTAACAGGGGCTACCTACGAGCAGTACTTC	CASSLTGATYEQYF
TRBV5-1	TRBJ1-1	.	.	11	TGCGCCAGCAGCTCCGACACTGAAGCTTTCTTT	CASSSDTEAFF
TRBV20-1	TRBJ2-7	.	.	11	TGCAGTGCTGACCGACAGGAAAAGCAGTACTTC	CSADRQEKQYF
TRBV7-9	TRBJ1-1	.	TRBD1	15	TGTGCCAGCAGCCATAACAGGGGTGTGAACACTGAAGCTTTCTTT	CASSHNRGVNTEAFF
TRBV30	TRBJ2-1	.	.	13	TGTGCCTGGGGAGAGGGCGGAGTGGATGAGCAGTTCTTC	CAWGEGGVDEQFF
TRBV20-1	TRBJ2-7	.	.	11	TGCAGTGCCTTAGACCCCTACGAGCAGTACTTC	CSALDPYEQYF
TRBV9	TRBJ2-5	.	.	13	TGTGCCAGCAGCGTCGCAATTAGGGGCACCCAGTACTTC	CASSVAIRGTQYF
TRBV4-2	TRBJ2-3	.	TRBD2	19	TGTGCCAGCAGCCAAGACCAACTAGCGGGATCCGGGGGCACAGATACGCAGTATTTT	CASSQDQLAGSGGTDTQYF
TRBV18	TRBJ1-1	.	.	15	TGTGCCAGCTCACCAGCCCAGGGGAGTAACACTGAAGCTTTCTTT	CASSPAQGSNTEAFF
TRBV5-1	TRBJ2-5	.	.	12	TGCGCCAGCAGCTTGGTAGTTGGGACCCAGTACTTC	CASSLVVGTQYF
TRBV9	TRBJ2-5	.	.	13	TGTGCCAGCAGCGTGGATCTACAAGAGACCCAGTACTTC	CASSVDLQETQYF
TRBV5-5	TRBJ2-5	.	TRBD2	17	TGTGCCAGCAGCCGGAGGGCGGGAGTATTGGGCCAAGAGACCCAGTACTTC	CASSRRAGVLGQETQYF
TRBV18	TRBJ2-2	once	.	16	TGTGCCAGCTCACCAGGAGTAAGTCTTGACACCGGGGAGCTGTTTTTT	CASSPGVSLDTGELFF
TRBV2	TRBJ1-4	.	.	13	TGTGCCAGCAGAGCCGACAGGTCTGAAAAACTGTTTTTT	CASRADRSEKLFF
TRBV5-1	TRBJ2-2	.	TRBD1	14	TGCGCCAGCAGCTTGATGACAGGGGACGGGGAGCTGTTTTTT	CASSLMTGDGELFF
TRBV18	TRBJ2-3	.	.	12	TGTGCCAGCTCACCAACAGAGGATACGCAGTATTTT	CASSPTEDTQYF
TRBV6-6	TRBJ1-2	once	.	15	TGTGCCAGCAGCTTCTCCGGCGGGCAGACCTATGGCTACACCTTC	CASSFSGGQTYGYTF
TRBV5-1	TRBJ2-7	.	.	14	TGCGCCAGCAGCCCTGATAGGAGCTCCTACGAGCAGTACTTC	CASSPDRSSYEQYF
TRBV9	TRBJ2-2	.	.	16	TGTGCCAGCAGCCTCCCGGCAGGAGCTCGCACCGGGGAGCTGTTTTTT	CASSLPAGARTGELFF
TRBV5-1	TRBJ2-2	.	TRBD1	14	TGCGCCAGCAGCTGGGACAGGGTCACCGGGGAGCTGTTTTTT	CASSWDRVTGELFF
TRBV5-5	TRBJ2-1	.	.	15	TGTGCCAGCAGATTTGATAGGCTCTCCTACAATGAGCAGTTCTTC	CASRFDRLSYNEQFF
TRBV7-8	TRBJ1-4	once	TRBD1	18	TGTGCCAGCAGCTTTACCGCAGGGGGACGGAGCGGTAATGAAAAACTGTTTTTT	CASSFTAGGRSGNEKLFF
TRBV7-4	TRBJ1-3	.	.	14	TGTGCCAGCAGCACCGAAATCTCTGGAAACACCATATATTTT	CASSTEISGNTIYF
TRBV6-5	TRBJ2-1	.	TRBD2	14	TGTGCCAGCCTTTTACGCCCCGGGACTAGTGAGCAGTTCTTC	CASLLRPGTSEQFF